The 19 T cell receptor beta chains listed next were all sequenced from one sample in a study of T cell responses to AZD1222 COVID-19 vaccine. Sequencing was performed with immunoSEQ multiplex PCR; in TCRdb, only in-frame clones are kept and a portion is missing. The sample records about 180,000 clones, around 94% being singletons. Sequenced here: peripheral blood, sampled 28 days after the second AZD1222 dose. Receptors were obtained from an adult who received the AZD1222 COVID-19 vaccine.

About this clone itself: The same CDR3 also results from other DNA sequences found in this sample. The CDR3 protein is CASSLVSAEAFF. The CDR3 DNA follows: TGTGCCAGCAGCTTAGTCTCGGCTGAAGCTTTCTTT. The rearrangement joins TRBV11-3 to TRBJ1-1; D is uncertain. Germline V gene sequence: CDR1 SGHNT, CDR2 YENEEA. The CDR3 contains 12 residues. V lost 1 base and J 6 bases, leaving 6 bases between the germline ends. Together with reference TRBV11-3 and TRBJ1-1, the CDR3 gives the full variable domain: EAGVVQSPRYKIIEKKQPVAFWCNPISGHNTLYWYLQNLGQGPELLIRYENEEAVDDSQLPKDRFSAERLKGVDSTLKIQPAELGDSAVYLCASSLVSAEAFFGQGTRLTVV.

The rearrangement links TRBV14 to TRBJ1-1; tentative D call: TRBD1 (5 bases). The CDR3 contains 13 residues. CDR1 and CDR2 (germline): SGHDN, FVKESK. Deletions cut 4 bases from V and 10 bases from J, with 16 bases between. The CDR3 bases are TGTGCCAGCAGCCCCCGTTTAATCGGGGGAGCTTTCTTT. Its translation is CASSPRLIGGAFF.

This clone was observed once. V gene TRBV7-3 combines with J gene TRBJ1-2, with TRBD1 as a possible D gene (6 bases). CDR3 length equals 13 residues. The germline V gene has CDR1 SGHTA and CDR2 FQGTGA. With 3 bases removed from V and 8 bases from J, the gap between germline ends came to 13 bases. CDR3 region: CASSFTGLRGYTF. The CDR3 DNA sequence: TGTGCCAGCAGCTTTACAGGGCTTCGGGGCTACACCTTC.

This chain links TRBV2 with TRBJ2-1, with TRBD2 matching over 8 bases. This CDR3 region has 14 residues. Germline CDR1 SNHLY, CDR2 FYNNEI. The ends lost 6 bases at V and 15 bases at J; junction bases unmatched: 16. The CDR3: CASSPISSGPKRFF. The CDR3 DNA sequence: TGTGCCAGCAGCCCCATTTCTAGCGGGCCCAAGCGGTTCTTC.

The chain uses TRBV6-5 and TRBJ1-6, with D perhaps matching TRBD1 (5 bases). Germline lookup yields CDR1 MNHEY and CDR2 SVGAGI. CDR3 length: 14 residues. The germline V and J ends were trimmed by 6 bases and 13 bases, with 19 bases remaining between them. CDR3 loop: CASRFRASRAPLHF. The CDR3 DNA follows: TGTGCCAGCAGATTCCGGGCTAGCAGGGCGCCCCTCCACTTT.

This clone was seen more than once but under ten times. The chain carries TRBV4-1 and TRBJ2-7; TRBD2 matches at 9 bases. In germline, CDR1 is MGHRA, CDR2 YSYEKL. After removal of 1 base from V and 1 base from J, the junction contained 11 bases not matched to a gene. The CDR3 consists of 18 residues. CDR3 coding DNA: TGCGCCAGCAGCCAAGGAAGAGGCGGGAGGGATTTTTCCTACGAGCAGTACTTC. Translation gives CASSQGRGGRDFSYEQYF.

The chain is built from TRBV27 and TRBJ1-1; TRBD1 is a possible D gene (6 bases). Germline CDR1 MNHEY, CDR2 SMNVEV (reference sequence). The CDR3 runs 16 residues. The germline V and J ends were trimmed by 5 bases and 1 base, with 17 bases remaining between them. CDR3 nucleotides: TGTGCCAGCAGTGCGGTCGGGGGGCGCAGGAACACTGAAGCTTTCTTT. It encodes CASSAVGGRRNTEAFF.

The rearrangement joins TRBV11-3 to TRBJ2-3, with no clear D. This CDR3 has 12 residues. Germline V gene sequence: CDR1 SGHNT, CDR2 YENEEA. Deletions cut 0 bases from V and 6 bases from J, with 4 bases between. The DNA of the CDR3 is TGTGCCAGCAGCTTAGATGAGGATACGCAGTATTTT. It yields the protein CASSLDEDTQYF. Full variable domain (outside the CDR3, taken from reference TRBV11-3 and TRBJ2-3): EAGVVQSPRYKIIEKKQPVAFWCNPISGHNTLYWYLQNLGQGPELLIRYENEEAVDDSQLPKDRFSAERLKGVDSTLKIQPAELGDSAVYLCASSLDEDTQYFGPGTRLTVL.

This clone has only one observation. The chain employs TRBV6-5 and TRBJ1-2; 7 bases agree with TRBD1. The J segment lost 0 bases and the V segment lost 9 bases, leaving 10 bases of the junction unmatched. Germline CDR1 MNHEY, CDR2 SVGAGI. CDR3 length: 15 amino acids. This CDR3 is CASKARGSSNYGYTF. In DNA form, the CDR3 reads TGTGCCAGTAAGGCCAGGGGGAGTTCTAACTATGGCTACACCTTC.

The chain has TRBV28 and TRBJ1-4, with D hard to call. Germline V gene data show CDR1 as MDHEN and CDR2 as SYDVKM. Trimming stripped 2 bases from V and 8 bases from J, with 6 bases between. CDR3 length: 12 residues. This chain's CDR3 is CASSLGGEKLFF. In DNA, the CDR3 is TGTGCCAGCAGTTTAGGAGGGGAAAAACTGTTTTTT.

This chain connects TRBV6-2 or TRBV6-3 to TRBJ1-2; maybe TRBD1 (5 bases). Germline values: CDR1 MNHEY, CDR2 SVGEGT. The CDR3 totals 13 residues. Trimming removed 5 bases from V and 1 base from J, with 8 bases in between. The CDR3 loop reads CASSEDNNYGYTF. The CDR3 region has the DNA TGTGCCAGCAGTGAGGACAATAACTATGGCTACACCTTC.

The chain combines TRBV28 with TRBJ2-5, with TRBD1 identical over 7 bases. Trimming at V came to 6 bases and at J to 4 bases, leaving 11 bases not matched to a gene. The V gene's germline CDR1 is MDHEN and CDR2 SYDVKM. This CDR3 is 15 amino acids long. CDR3 protein: CASSPQGWRGETQYF. For the CDR3, the DNA is TGTGCCAGCAGCCCACAGGGGTGGAGAGGAGAGACCCAGTACTTC.

This chain joins TRBV11-3 and TRBJ2-3, with no clear D. Germline assignment: CDR1 SGHNT and CDR2 YENEEA. Trimming stripped 5 bases from V and 1 base from J, with 16 bases between. The CDR3 totals 16 residues. The CDR3 nucleotides are TGTGCCAGCAGCCCTCCGATTGCCCCAGGCACAGATACGCAGTATTTT. Translated: CASSPPIAPGTDTQYF.

The chain couples TRBV28 to TRBJ1-2; TRBD1 is a possible D gene (5 bases). Trimming stripped 2 bases from V and 7 bases from J, with 14 bases between. The germline gives CDR1 MDHEN, CDR2 SYDVKM. The CDR3 spans 14 residues. The CDR3 DNA is TGTGCCAGCAGTTTAGGGGCCGGGGTCGGTGGCTACACCTTC. Protein sequence: CASSLGAGVGGYTF.

The table lists this clone with a count of one. The chain couples TRBV18 to TRBJ1-1; D unclear. Trimming took off 4 bases at V and 1 base at J, with 16 bases between the two ends. CDR3 size: 16 residues. CDR1 is KGHSH and CDR2 is LQKENI in the germline V gene. CDR3: CASSQNGLIPNTEAFF. Here the CDR3 DNA reads TGTGCCAGCTCACAAAACGGGCTGATTCCGAACACTGAAGCTTTCTTT.

The rearrangement uses TRBV27 and TRBJ2-1; the D gene could be TRBD1 or TRBD2 (5 bases each). Germline V gene lookup returns CDR1 MNHEY and CDR2 SMNVEV (reference sequence). Trimming removed 3 bases from V and 6 bases from J, with 9 bases in between. The CDR3 runs 13 residues. CDR3 sequence: CASSFRDGNEQFF. CDR3 nucleotides: TGTGCCAGCAGTTTCCGGGACGGCAATGAGCAGTTCTTC.

The chain couples TRBV19 to TRBJ1-1; no clear D. The V gene's germline CDR1 is LNHDA and CDR2 SQIVND (reference sequence). The CDR3 runs to 12 residues. The V gene lost 6 bases and the J gene lost 4 bases, with 9 bases spanning the gap. The CDR3 DNA reads as TGTGCCAGTAGCCCCTTCGGCACTGAAGCTTTCTTT. Translating it yields CASSPFGTEAFF.

J is TRBJ1-6 and V is TRBV9; weak D call: TRBD1 (5 bases). The CDR3 runs 14 residues. CDR1 SGDLS and CDR2 YYNGEE come from the germline V gene. The ends were cut back, 4 bases at V and 8 bases at J, with 13 bases in the middle. The CDR3 spells CASSNTGGYSPLHF. CDR3 DNA sequence: TGTGCCAGCAGCAATACGGGGGGTTATTCACCCCTCCACTTT.

This clone was counted a few times. The V call is TRBV6-2 or TRBV6-3, the J call TRBJ2-1, with a weak D call TRBD1 (6 bases). V was cut by 5 bases and J by 8 bases, with 13 bases left in between. From germline, CDR1 is MNHEY and CDR2 SVGEGT. The CDR3 has 13 amino acids. The CDR3, as DNA: TGTGCCAGCAGTCCCCGGGACATCGATGAGCAGTTCTTC. Translated, it gives CASSPRDIDEQFF.